A selection of T cell receptor beta chains follows, all from one sample in a study of T cell responses to AZD1222 COVID-19 vaccine. Sequenced by immunoSEQ multiplex PCR; TCRdb stores in-frame clones only, minus some. The sample records around 160,000 clones, approximately 90% being singletons. The sequenced sample was peripheral blood, obtained on day 0 of MenACWY control vaccination. Receptors were obtained from an adult in good health. CDR3s leave out the opening cysteine and the closing phenylalanine or tryptophan. The size of a clone is reported for some rows only, either as once, few or many, or as a class for expanded clones.

v_call clone_size cdr3_aa
TRBV7-9 NA ASSPGTGWNTEAF
TRBV7-9 NA ASSFHQQSGNTIY
TRBV18 NA ASSSFRTARGNQPQH
TRBV29-1 NA SVGFQAGTEAF
TRBV27 few ARIVFSYEQY
TRBV2 NA ASSEGRGSYEQY
TRBV4-1 NA ASSQDLTGGAYGYT
TRBV28 NA ASSFSGTANEKLF
TRBV15 NA ATSSRDRSSYEQY
TRBV2 NA ASTKGVQGGEKLF
TRBV7-2 NA ASSRGAVTEAF
TRBV28 NA ASSFHGWGLNTEAF
TRBV25-1 NA ASSGQGGQPQH
TRBV29-1 NA SAQGHFSYEQY
TRBV2 NA ASRAPSGGDVRETQY
TRBV18 NA ASSDRDVNQPQH
TRBV3-1/TRBV3-2 once ASREAGISGNTIY
TRBV28 NA ASSPYLQGTQVVYTQY
TRBV2 NA ASSGGRIVGEQY
TRBV5-8 NA ASSFLPLSNTEAF
TRBV5-4 NA ASSPHMNTEAF
TRBV28 NA ASSLGPGAF